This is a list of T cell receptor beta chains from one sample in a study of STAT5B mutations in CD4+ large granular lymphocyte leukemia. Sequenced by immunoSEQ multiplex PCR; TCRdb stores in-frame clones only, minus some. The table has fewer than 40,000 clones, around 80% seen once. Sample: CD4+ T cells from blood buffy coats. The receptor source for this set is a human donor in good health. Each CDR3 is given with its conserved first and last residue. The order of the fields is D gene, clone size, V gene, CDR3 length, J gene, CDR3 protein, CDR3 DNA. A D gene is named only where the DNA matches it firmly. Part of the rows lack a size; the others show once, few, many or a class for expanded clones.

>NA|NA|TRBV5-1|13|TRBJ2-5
CASSLGPQETQYF
TGCGCCAGCAGCTTAGGACCCCAAGAGACCCAGTACTTC
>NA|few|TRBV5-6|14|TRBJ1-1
CASSLVGAETEAFF
TGTGCCAGCAGCTTGGTAGGGGCCGAGACTGAAGCTTTCTTT
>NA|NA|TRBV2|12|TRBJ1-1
CASSVGGPEAFF
TGTGCCAGCAGTGTAGGGGGACCTGAAGCTTTCTTT
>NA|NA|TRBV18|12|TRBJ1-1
CASATGYAEAFF
TGTGCCAGCGCCACAGGGTACGCTGAAGCTTTCTTT
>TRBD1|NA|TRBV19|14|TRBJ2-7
CASRDGTGGYEQYF
TGTGCCAGTAGGGATGGGACAGGGGGATACGAGCAGTACTTC
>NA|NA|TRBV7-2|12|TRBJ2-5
CASSGTGKTQYF
TGTGCCAGCAGCGGGACGGGGAAGACCCAGTACTTC
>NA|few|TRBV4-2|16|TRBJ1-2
CASSQDHQGKLYGYTF
TGTGCCAGCAGCCAAGATCACCAGGGAAAGCTTTATGGCTACACCTTC
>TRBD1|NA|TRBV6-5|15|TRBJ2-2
CASRPPGTGTGELFF
TGTGCCAGCAGACCCCCTGGGACAGGCACCGGGGAGCTGTTTTTT
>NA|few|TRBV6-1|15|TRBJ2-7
CASSEALKGGYEQYF
TGTGCCAGCAGTGAAGCGCTAAAGGGTGGGTACGAGCAGTACTTC
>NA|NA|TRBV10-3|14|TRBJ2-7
CAISEGATTYEQYF
TGTGCCATCAGTGAGGGGGCGACCACCTACGAGCAGTACTTC
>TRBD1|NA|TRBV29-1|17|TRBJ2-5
CSAAPRDRGRWSETQYF
TGCAGCGCTGCCCCCCGGGACAGGGGGCGATGGAGTGAGACCCAGTACTTC
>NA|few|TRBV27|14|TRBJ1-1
CASSRGSLNTEAFF
TGTGCCAGCAGTAGAGGCAGCTTGAACACTGAAGCTTTCTTT
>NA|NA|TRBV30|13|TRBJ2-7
CASSNGPSYEQYF
TGTGCCTCGTCAAACGGTCCCTCCTACGAGCAGTACTTC
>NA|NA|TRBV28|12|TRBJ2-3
CASSLSPDTQYF
TGTGCCAGCAGTTTATCCCCAGATACGCAGTATTTT
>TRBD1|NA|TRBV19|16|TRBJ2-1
CASSIPTGGFGNEQFF
TGTGCCAGTAGTATACCTACAGGGGGCTTTGGCAATGAGCAGTTCTTC
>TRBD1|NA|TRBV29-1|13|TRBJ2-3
CSARGQGADTQYF
TGCAGCGCAAGGGGACAGGGGGCAGATACGCAGTATTTT
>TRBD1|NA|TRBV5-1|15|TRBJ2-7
CASSPGQGATYEQYF
TGCGCCAGCAGCCCCGGACAGGGGGCTACCTACGAGCAGTACTTC
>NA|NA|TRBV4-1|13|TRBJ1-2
CASSQGGNYGYTF
TGCGCCAGCAGCCAAGGGGGTAACTATGGCTACACCTTC
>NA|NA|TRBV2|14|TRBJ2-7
CASTPGLPSGEQYF
TGTGCCAGCACGCCGGGACTTCCCAGCGGCGAGCAGTACTTC
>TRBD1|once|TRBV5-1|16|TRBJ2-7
CASSGKHDRGLGEQYF
TGCGCCAGCAGCGGAAAACATGACAGGGGGCTAGGGGAGCAGTACTTC
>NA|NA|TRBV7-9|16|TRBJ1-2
CASSLTLDSSNYGYTF
TGTGCCAGCAGCTTAACCCTCGACAGCTCTAACTATGGCTACACCTTC
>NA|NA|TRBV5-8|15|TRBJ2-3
CASSAFGGTGSAQYF
TGTGCCAGCAGCGCCTTTGGAGGAACGGGGTCTGCGCAGTATTTT
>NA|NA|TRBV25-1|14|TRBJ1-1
CASSWDQRNTEAFF
TGTGCCAGCAGCTGGGATCAAAGAAACACTGAAGCTTTCTTT
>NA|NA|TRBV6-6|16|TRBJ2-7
CASSTQGTESSYEQYF
TGTGCCAGCAGTACCCAAGGGACCGAAAGCTCCTACGAGCAGTACTTC
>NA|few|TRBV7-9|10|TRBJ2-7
CATAPYEQYF
TGTGCCACCGCGCCCTACGAGCAGTACTTC
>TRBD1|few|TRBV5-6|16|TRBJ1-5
CASSLGQGNSNQPQHF
TGTGCCAGCAGCTTGGGACAGGGAAATAGCAATCAGCCCCAGCATTTT
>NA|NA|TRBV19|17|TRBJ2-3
CASSMAGPGTWTDTQYF
TGTGCCAGTAGTATGGCAGGGCCCGGGACTTGGACAGATACGCAGTATTTT
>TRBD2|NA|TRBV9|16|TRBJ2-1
CASSVGGSGRYNEQFF
TGTGCCAGCAGCGTAGGAGGTAGCGGGAGGTACAATGAGCAGTTCTTC
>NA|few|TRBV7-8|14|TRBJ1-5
CASSLGRGGQPQHF
TGTGCCAGCAGCCTAGGGAGGGGAGGACAGCCCCAGCATTTT
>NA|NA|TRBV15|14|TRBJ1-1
CATSRNRQVREAFF
TGTGCCACCAGCCGAAACAGGCAGGTACGGGAAGCTTTCTTT
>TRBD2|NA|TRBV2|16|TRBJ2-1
CASTQSLAGGHNEQFF
TGTGCCAGCACCCAGTCGCTAGCGGGGGGACACAATGAGCAGTTCTTC
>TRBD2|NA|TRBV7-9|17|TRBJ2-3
CASSLGRTSGGEHTQYF
TGTGCCAGCAGCTTAGGGAGGACTAGCGGGGGGGAACATACGCAGTATTTT
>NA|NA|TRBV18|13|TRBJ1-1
CASSLSRVTEAFF
TGTGCCAGCTCACTTTCTCGAGTGACAGAAGCTTTCTTT
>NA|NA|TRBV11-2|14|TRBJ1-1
CASSLTSGNTEAFF
TGTGCCAGCAGCTTAACCTCAGGGAACACTGAAGCTTTCTTT
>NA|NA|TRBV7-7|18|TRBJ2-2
CASSTRPANFANTGELFF
TGTGCCAGCAGCACCCGTCCAGCGAACTTCGCGAACACCGGGGAGCTGTTTTTT
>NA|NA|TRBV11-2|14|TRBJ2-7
CASSFNTGPDEQYF
TGTGCCAGCAGCTTTAATACAGGCCCCGACGAGCAGTACTTC
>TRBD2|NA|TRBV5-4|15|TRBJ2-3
CASSRSGGVADTQYF
TGTGCCAGCAGCCGGAGCGGGGGGGTCGCAGATACGCAGTATTTT
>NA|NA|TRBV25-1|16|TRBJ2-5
CASSDPLQRPKETQYF
TGTGCCAGCAGTGATCCCCTCCAGCGGCCGAAAGAGACCCAGTACTTC
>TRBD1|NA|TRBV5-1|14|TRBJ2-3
CASSLGQGGNTQYF
TGCGCCAGCAGCCTGGGACAGGGCGGGAATACGCAGTATTTT
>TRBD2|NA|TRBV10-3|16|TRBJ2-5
CAISGGTSGGAETQYF
TGTGCCATCAGTGGAGGGACTAGCGGGGGGGCGGAGACCCAGTACTTC
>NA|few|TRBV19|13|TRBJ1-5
CAGGIQGNQPQHF
TGTGCCGGGGGTATACAGGGCAATCAGCCCCAGCATTTT
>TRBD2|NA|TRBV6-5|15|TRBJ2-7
CASSRTSGRWDEQYF
TGTGCCAGCAGCCGGACTAGCGGGAGGTGGGACGAGCAGTACTTC
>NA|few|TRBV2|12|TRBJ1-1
CASIQRNTEAFF
TGTGCCAGCATACAGCGGAACACTGAAGCTTTCTTT
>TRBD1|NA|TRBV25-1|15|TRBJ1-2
CASSESPGGVYGYTF
TGTGCCAGCAGTGAATCCCCAGGGGGCGTTTATGGCTACACCTTC
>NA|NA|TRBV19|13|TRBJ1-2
CASSITPNYGYTF
TGTGCCAGTAGTATTACCCCTAACTATGGCTACACCTTC
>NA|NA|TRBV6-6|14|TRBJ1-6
CASSYETIGSPLHF
TGTGCCAGCAGTTACGAGACGATAGGATCACCCCTCCACTTT
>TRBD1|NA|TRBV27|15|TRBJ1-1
CASSMTGGINTEAFF
TGTGCCAGCAGCATGACAGGGGGGATAAACACTGAAGCTTTCTTT
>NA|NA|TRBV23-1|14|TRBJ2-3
CASRTGPGTDTQYF
TGCGCCAGCAGAACCGGCCCGGGAACGGATACGCAGTATTTT
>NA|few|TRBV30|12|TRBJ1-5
CAGGSLNQPQHF
TGTGCGGGCGGGTCCCTCAATCAGCCCCAGCATTTT
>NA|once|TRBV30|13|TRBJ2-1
CAWSPPSVYEQFF
TGTGCCTGGAGTCCCCCTAGCGTGTATGAGCAGTTCTTC